Each of the 21 T cell receptor beta chains below was sequenced from the same sample in a study of CD8+CD57+ T cells in acquired aplastic anemia. Profiling that covered TCR beta VDJ and CDR3 relied on genomic DNA as its template. One entry per CDR3 protein results from TCRdb running MiXCR on the reads. The repertoire includes 250,000 to 300,000 distinct CDR3 sequences, 56% of them detected once, and 8% sits in the top ten. The sample comprised sorted CD4+, CD8+, or CD8+CD57+ T cells (not recorded which) from PBMCs. These receptors originate from a human donor with severe aplastic anemia or a healthy control (not recorded which).

The V gene is TRBV7-9, the J gene TRBJ1-2; weak D call: TRBD1 (5 bases). The CDR3 extends over 13 amino acids. V dropped 2 bases and J dropped 3 bases, with 7 bases sitting between them. CDR1 is SEHNR and CDR2 is FQNEAQ in the germline V gene (reference sequence). The CDR3 loop is CASSLSGDYGYTF. The CDR3 DNA is TGTGCCAGCAGCTTATCGGGGGACTATGGCTACACCTTC. Using reference TRBV7-9 and TRBJ1-2 for the parts outside the CDR3, the full variable domain is DTGVSQNPRHKITKRGQNVTFRCDPISEHNRLYWYRQTLGQGPEFLTYFQNEAQLEKSRLLSDRFSAERPKGSFSTLEIQRTEQGDSAMYLCASSLSGDYGYTFGSGTRLTVV.

The chain couples TRBV7-9 to TRBJ1-2; the D gene is possibly TRBD1 (5 bases). Germline CDR1 SEHNR, CDR2 FQNEAQ (reference sequence). This CDR3 contains 15 residues. Trimming took 5 bases from V and 3 from J, leaving 16 bases between them. CDR3: CASSPGVQADYGYTF. The CDR3 DNA reads TGTGCCAGCAGCCCCGGAGTACAGGCGGACTATGGCTACACCTTC. The full variable domain, with the rest looked up from reference TRBV7-9 and TRBJ1-2, is DTGVSQNPRHKITKRGQNVTFRCDPISEHNRLYWYRQTLGQGPEFLTYFQNEAQLEKSRLLSDRFSAERPKGSFSTLEIQRTEQGDSAMYLCASSPGVQADYGYTFGSGTRLTVV.

This clonotype occurred many times. This rearrangement joins TRBV12-5 to TRBJ1-4; 8 bases are shared with TRBD1. The germline CDR1 and CDR2 sequences are LGHNT and FRNRAP. The V gene end was trimmed by 1 base and the J gene end by 8 bases; junction bases not matched to a gene: 6. The CDR3 extends over 15 amino acids. CDR3 sequence (DNA): TGTGCTAGTGGTTTGGGTCCAGGGGGCGACGAAAAACTGTTTTTT. This codes for CASGLGPGGDEKLFF.

This chain links TRBV29-1 with TRBJ2-1, with D perhaps TRBD2 (5 bases). Germline V gene lookup returns CDR1 SQVTM and CDR2 ANQGSEA. The CDR3 runs to 19 residues. The V end lost 0 bases, the J end lost 3 bases, and 24 bases lay between the germline ends. The CDR3 DNA reads as TGCAGCGTTGAAGATATCGAGGGCTTTAGGGTCTCAAGCTACAATGAGCAGTTCTTC. Translation: CSVEDIEGFRVSSYNEQFF.

The chain combines TRBV5-6 with TRBJ2-5; 8 positions match TRBD1. Per germline, CDR1 SGHDT and CDR2 YYEEEE. The CDR3 totals 14 residues. The trim removed 2 bases at V and 4 bases at J, leaving 4 bases unmatched. CDR3 nucleotides: TGTGCCAGCAGCTTTGTAACAGGGGGAGAGACCCAGTACTTC. Its protein product is CASSFVTGGETQYF.

This clonotype was observed at least ten times. The gene calls are TRBV27 and TRBJ1-2; 8 bases align to TRBD1. Germline V gene sequence: CDR1 MNHEY, CDR2 SMNVEV (reference sequence). This CDR3 spans 14 amino acids. Losses at the gene ends were 2 bases for V and 7 bases for J; bases not matched to a gene: 6. The CDR3 here is CASSLIGQGLGYTF. Written as DNA, the CDR3 is TGTGCCAGCAGTTTAATTGGACAGGGTCTTGGCTACACCTTC.

The rearrangement joins TRBV5-1 to TRBJ2-5; D is unclear. V dropped 2 bases and J dropped 2 bases, with 10 bases sitting between them. The CDR3 extends over 14 amino acids. Germline V lookup: CDR1 SGHRS, CDR2 YFSETQ. The CDR3 DNA reads TGCGCCAGCAGCTTTTGGGCAGAGCAAGAGACCCAGTACTTC. This gives the protein CASSFWAEQETQYF.

This clonotype was counted many times. The chain employs TRBV7-8 and TRBJ1-1; D remains unclear. In germline, CDR1 is SGHVS, CDR2 FQNEAQ. Trimming pared 2 bases from V and 6 bases from J, leaving 13 bases between. This CDR3 has 14 residues. CDR3 protein: CASSLSGVVAEAFF. CDR3 in DNA: TGTGCCAGCAGCTTAAGCGGGGTGGTCGCTGAAGCTTTCTTT.

Only one count was recorded for this clonotype. The chain links TRBV30 to TRBJ2-3, with TRBD2 matching 7 bases. J lost 4 bases, V lost 4 bases, and 11 bases had no gene match. The CDR3 runs 15 residues. Germline V gives CDR1 GTSNPN, CDR2 SVGIG (reference sequence). The CDR3 region has the DNA TGTGCCTGGAAAATAGGACTAGGAGGCGCAGATACGCAGTATTTT. This codes for CAWKIGLGGADTQYF. The complete variable domain, with remaining parts taken from reference TRBV30 and TRBJ2-3, reads SQTIHQWPATLVQPVGSPLSLECTVEGTSNPNLYWYRQAAGRGLQLLFYSVGIGQISSEVPQNLSASRPQDRQFILSSKKLLLSDSGFYLCAWKIGLGGADTQYFGPGTRLTVL.

This chain links TRBV18 with TRBJ1-2; TRBD1 matches at 7 bases. The junction had 5 bases not matched to a gene; V was cut back by 1 base and J by 0 bases. CDR3 size: 16 residues. In germline, CDR1 is KGHSH, CDR2 LQKENI. The CDR3 reads CASSPLPGTANYGYTF. Here the CDR3 DNA reads TGTGCCAGCTCACCACTTCCCGGGACAGCTAACTATGGCTACACCTTC. The complete variable domain, with remaining parts taken from reference TRBV18 and TRBJ1-2, reads NAGVMQNPRHLVRRRGQEARLRCSPMKGHSHVYWYRQLPEEGLKFMVYLQKENIIDESGMPKERFSAEFPKEGPSILRIQQVVRGDSAAYFCASSPLPGTANYGYTFGSGTRLTVV.

This chain links TRBV20-1 with TRBJ1-6, with D maybe TRBD1 (5 bases). Germline CDR1 is DFQATT and CDR2 is SNEGSKA (reference sequence). This CDR3 comprises 17 residues. Trimming removed 1 base at V and 1 base at J, with 14 bases between. This CDR3 is CSARVGPGQSYNSPLHF. Written as DNA, the CDR3 is TGCAGTGCTAGAGTCGGGCCAGGGCAGTCCTATAATTCACCCCTCCACTTT.

This chain uses TRBV11-2 with TRBJ1-6; possible D gene TRBD1, 6 bases. Trimming took 1 base from V and 7 from J, leaving 8 bases between them. The V gene's germline CDR1 is SGHAT and CDR2 FQNNGV. CDR3 length: 14 amino acids. The CDR3 is CASSLAGENSPLHF. CDR3 DNA: TGTGCCAGCAGCTTAGCAGGGGAGAATTCACCCCTCCACTTT.

The chain has TRBV9 and TRBJ1-2, with 10 bases that match TRBD1. Germline V lookup: CDR1 SGDLS, CDR2 YYNGEE. This CDR3 is built from 15 residues. The trim removed 2 bases at V and 3 bases at J, leaving 4 bases unmatched. CDR3 DNA: TGTGCCAGCAGCGTCGGACAGGGGGAATACTATGGCTACACCTTC. Residues: CASSVGQGEYYGYTF.

This chain joins TRBV10-3 and TRBJ1-1, with TRBD1 matching over 7 bases. This CDR3 comprises 16 residues. The V and J ends lost 5 bases and 1 base, in that order; junction bases with no gene match: 10. Per germline, CDR1 ENHRY and CDR2 SYGVKD. CDR3 in amino acids: CAISQQGRWGNTEAFF. The CDR3 DNA is TGTGCCATCAGTCAACAGGGGAGGTGGGGGAACACTGAAGCTTTCTTT.

This chain links TRBV5-1 with TRBJ2-3, with 10 nucleotides matching TRBD1. Germline-derived CDR1 and CDR2 are SGHRS and YFSETQ. The trim removed 5 bases at V and 2 bases at J, leaving 5 bases unmatched. The CDR3 is 15 amino acids. Here the CDR3 reads CASRPGTGATDTQYF. CDR3 coding DNA: TGCGCCAGCAGGCCCGGGACAGGGGCCACAGATACGCAGTATTTT.

V gene TRBV2 combines with J gene TRBJ1-2; D gene uncertain. There are 12 residues in the CDR3. V was pared by 1 base and J by 8 bases, with 8 bases between. The germline V gene has CDR1 SNHLY and CDR2 FYNNEI. CDR3 in amino acids: CASSEGTRGYTF. CDR3 nucleotides: TGTGCCAGCAGTGAAGGAACTAGGGGCTACACCTTC.

This clonotype was seen just once. The V and J genes are TRBV5-1 and TRBJ2-7, with unresolved D. The CDR3 is made up of 15 amino acids. V lost 1 base to trimming and J lost 2 bases, with 13 bases between them. Per the germline V gene, CDR1 is SGHRS and CDR2 is YFSETQ. CDR3 residues: CASSLMPDSPYEQYF. The CDR3 bases are TGCGCCAGCAGCTTGATGCCCGACTCCCCCTACGAGCAGTACTTC.

The V gene is TRBV19, the J gene TRBJ1-2, with D perhaps TRBD1 (6 bases). This CDR3 has 14 residues. Germline CDR1 LNHDA, CDR2 SQIVND (reference sequence). Trimming cost V 7 bases and J 1 base, with 13 bases left between them. The CDR3 protein is CASMPGHLNYGYTF. CDR3 DNA: TGTGCCAGTATGCCGGGACATCTTAACTATGGCTACACCTTC. The complete variable domain, with remaining parts taken from reference TRBV19 and TRBJ1-2, reads DGGITQSPKYLFRKEGQNVTLSCEQNLNHDAMYWYRQDPGQGLRLIYYSQIVNDFQKGDIAEGYSVSREKKESFPLTVTSAQKNPTAFYLCASMPGHLNYGYTFGSGTRLTVV.

This clonotype turned up a few times. This chain's CDR3 is CASSWPGQGLTGELFF. The CDR3 DNA is TGTGCCAGCAGCTGGCCGGGACAGGGGCTCACCGGGGAGCTGTTTTTT. The chain employs TRBV7-3 and TRBJ2-2, with 10 bases fitting TRBD1. The V segment lost 4 bases and the J segment 4 bases; nucleotides outside the gene matches: 6. The CDR3 consists of 16 residues. Germline V gene sequence: CDR1 SGHTA, CDR2 FQGTGA.

This clonotype was picked up one time. This chain connects TRBV5-1 to TRBJ2-7, with 7 bases identical to TRBD2. Germline assignment: CDR1 SGHRS and CDR2 YFSETQ. The CDR3 contains 14 residues. The V and J ends lost 1 base and 7 bases, in that order; junction bases with no gene match: 8. CDR3 in amino acids: CASSLLQGGGEQYF. CDR3 DNA: TGCGCCAGCAGCTTGCTCCAGGGCGGGGGAGAGCAGTACTTC.

V gene TRBV2 combines with J gene TRBJ1-1; a weak D match, TRBD1 (6 bases). There are 12 residues in the CDR3. The germline gives CDR1 SNHLY, CDR2 FYNNEI. Deletions cut 8 bases from V and 8 bases from J, with 15 bases between. The CDR3 loop is CASRGDISEAFF. In nucleotides, the CDR3 is TGTGCCAGCCGCGGGGACATCTCCGAAGCTTTCTTT.